Each of the 8 T cell receptor beta chains below was sequenced from the same sample in a study of blood T cell repertoires in COVID-19. Profiling relied on immunoSEQ multiplex PCR, and the TCRdb table lists in-frame clones only, not all of them. Of some 150,000 clones in the sample, about 80% were seen once. The specimen sequenced was peripheral blood. These receptors originate from a human donor in a cohort sampled during active COVID-19.

V and J are TRBV9 and TRBJ2-3; tentative D call: TRBD2 (6 bases). Per germline, CDR1 SGDLS and CDR2 YYNGEE. The CDR3 runs to 15 residues. The ends were cut back, 3 bases at V and 1 base at J, with 12 bases in the middle. CDR3 sequence reads: CASSAGGLRTDTQYF. The CDR3 bases are TGTGCCAGCAGCGCGGGTGGACTACGCACAGATACGCAGTATTTT.

This chain joins TRBV5-1 and TRBJ2-7, with TRBD1 matching over 7 bases. Losses at the gene ends were 0 bases for V and 3 bases for J; bases not matched to a gene: 3. This CDR3 contains 14 residues. Germline-derived CDR1 and CDR2 are SGHRS and YFSETQ. The DNA of the CDR3 is TGCGCCAGCAGCTTGGGGGACAGTTACTACGAGCAGTACTTC. It specifies CASSLGDSYYEQYF.

The table lists this clone with a count of one. V gene TRBV18 combines with J gene TRBJ1-1, with 8 nucleotides matching TRBD1. V shed 4 bases and J 4 bases; nucleotides not matched to a gene: 8. The CDR3 has 15 amino acids. Germline V gives CDR1 KGHSH, CDR2 LQKENI. The DNA of the CDR3 is TGTGCCAGCTCACAAGCCGGAACAGGGGGCACTGAAGCTTTCTTT. Its translation is CASSQAGTGGTEAFF.

This clone was counted between two and nine times. V and J are TRBV12-3 or TRBV12-4 and TRBJ1-2; 7 positions match TRBD1. V trimming: 5 bases; J trimming: 1 base; junction bases outside the gene matches: 1. This CDR3 has 13 residues. CDR3 nucleotides: TGTGCCAGCAGTGGACAGGTTAACTATGGCTACACCTTC. Protein product: CASSGQVNYGYTF.

V is TRBV7-2 and J is TRBJ1-2; 7 nucleotides agree with TRBD1. Trimming removed 0 bases from V and 6 bases from J; junction bases left unmatched: 7. The germline V gene encodes CDR1 SGHTA and CDR2 FQGNSA. CDR3 length equals 15 residues. Here the CDR3 DNA reads TGTGCCAGCAGCTTAGCGGAGACAGGGCGAGATGGCTACACCTTC. Its protein product is CASSLAETGRDGYTF. The full variable domain, in which reference TRBV7-2 and TRBJ1-2 provide the parts outside the CDR3, is GAGVSQSPSNKVTEKGKDVELRCDPISGHTALYWYRQSLGQGLEFLIYFQGNSAPDKSGLPSDRFSAERTGGSVSTLTIQRTQQEDSAVYLCASSLAETGRDGYTFGSGTRLTVV.

The chain joins TRBV28 to TRBJ1-2; weak D call: TRBD1 (5 bases). Germline V gene sequence: CDR1 MDHEN, CDR2 SYDVKM. The CDR3 sequence is 15 residues long. Deletions cut 5 bases from V and 4 bases from J, with 17 bases between. The CDR3 protein is CASSPIGQKFYGYTF. The DNA for the CDR3 is TGTGCCAGCAGTCCTATTGGACAAAAGTTCTATGGCTACACCTTC.

In its sample, this clone was seen a few times. CDR3 bases: TGTGCCAGCAGCTTGGGGGACACCTATGGCTACACCTTC. It specifies CASSLGDTYGYTF. This chain connects TRBV5-4 to TRBJ1-2; possible D gene TRBD1, 6 bases. Germline V gene lookup returns CDR1 SGHNT and CDR2 YYREEE (reference sequence). Trimming shortened V by 0 bases and J by 4 bases, and 7 bases separated the two germline ends. The CDR3 spans 13 residues.

The CDR3 protein is CASSLSGSRYEQYF. CDR3 sequence (DNA): TGCGCCAGCAGCTTAAGCGGGAGTAGGTACGAGCAGTACTTC. The chain uses TRBV5-1 and TRBJ2-7, with TRBD2 matching 8 bases. The V and J ends lost 2 bases and 4 bases, in that order; junction bases with no gene match: 5. The CDR3 extends over 14 amino acids. Germline V gene sequence: CDR1 SGHRS, CDR2 YFSETQ. Full variable domain (missing parts from reference TRBV5-1 and TRBJ2-7): KAGVTQTPRYLIKTRGQQVTLSCSPISGHRSVSWYQQTPGQGLQFLFEYFSETQRNKGNFPGRFSGRQFSNSRSEMNVSTLELGDSALYLCASSLSGSRYEQYFGPGTRLTVT.